The 25 T cell receptor beta chains in this list originate from one sample, sequenced in a study of shared clonotypes between healthy human individuals. Sequenced by immunoSEQ multiplex PCR; TCRdb stores in-frame clones only, minus some. Among 1.4 million to 1.5 million clones, roughly 96% were seen once, and the ten largest hold roughly 1.2%. Sample: naive CD4+ T cells sorted from blood. Subset defined: CD45RA+ positively selected. These receptor sequences come from a man aged 25-45 years in good health.

V gene TRBV23-1 combines with J gene TRBJ2-1, with a tentative D call TRBD2 (6 bases). TRBV23-1 is recorded as an ORF, its role being uncertain. This CDR3 is 15 amino acids long. Trimming left V 6 bases short and J 0 bases short, with 12 bases between. As DNA, the CDR3 is TGCGCCAGCAGCAGGAGGAGGGGCTCCTACAATGAGCAGTTCTTC. Its translation is CASSRRRGSYNEQFF.

This clone was detected once. At the DNA level, this CDR3 is encoded by other sequences in the same sample as well. The chain is built from TRBV11-2 and TRBJ1-2; 7 nucleotides line up with TRBD1. Germline loops: CDR1 SGHAT, CDR2 FQNNGV. The CDR3 consists of 17 residues. J gave up 4 bases and V 6 bases, and 17 bases lay outside the gene matches. The CDR3 loop is CASSLNYRDRASYGYTF. CDR3 nucleotide sequence: TGTGCCAGCAGTTTGAACTACCGTGACAGGGCATCCTATGGCTACACCTTC.

The chain uses TRBV10-3 and TRBJ1-1, with a tentative D call TRBD1 (6 bases). The CDR3 spans 14 residues. V lost 2 bases, J lost 11 bases, and 18 bases lay in between. The germline V gene has CDR1 ENHRY and CDR2 SYGVKD. The CDR3 DNA is TGTGCCATCAGTGAGGCAAAAAACAGGGTTGGGGCTTTCTTT. Amino acid sequence: CAISEAKNRVGAFF.

The count of this clone is one. The V gene is TRBV30, the J gene TRBJ1-2; the match to TRBD1 covers 7 bases. Trimming removed 8 bases from V and 1 base from J; junction bases left unmatched: 10. This CDR3 is built from 14 residues. Germline values: CDR1 GTSNPN, CDR2 SVGIG (reference sequence). This chain's CDR3 is CARQGQTFNYGYTF. The CDR3 nucleotides read TGTGCCCGCCAGGGACAGACCTTTAACTATGGCTACACCTTC.

The rearrangement links TRBV7-8 to TRBJ1-1; 7 bases agree with TRBD1. V gave up 3 bases and J gave up 4 bases; unmatched junction bases: 5. The length of the CDR3 is 14 residues. The germline V gene encodes CDR1 SGHVS and CDR2 FQNEAQ. The CDR3 sequence is CASSLRGGGTEAFF. CDR3 coding DNA: TGTGCCAGCAGCTTGCGAGGGGGCGGCACTGAAGCTTTCTTT. Based on the CDR3 plus reference TRBV7-8 and TRBJ1-1, the full variable domain is GAGVSQSPRYKVAKRGQDVALRCDPISGHVSLFWYQQALGQGPEFLTYFQNEAQLDKSGLPSDRFFAERPEGSVSTLKIQRTQQEDSAVYLCASSLRGGGTEAFFGQGTRLTVV.

The chain recombines TRBV9 with TRBJ2-2, with 8 bases lining up with TRBD1. V shed 4 bases and J 4 bases; nucleotides not matched to a gene: 15. This CDR3 is 18 amino acids long. Germline V gene sequence: CDR1 SGDLS, CDR2 YYNGEE. The CDR3 region is CASSQNYPGQEITGELFF. The DNA for the CDR3 is TGTGCCAGCAGCCAAAACTATCCGGGACAGGAGATCACCGGGGAGCTGTTTTTT.

This sequence joins TRBV30 and TRBJ2-7, with a tentative D call TRBD2 (5 bases). The CDR3 contains 11 residues. V was cut by 4 bases and J by 3 bases, with 7 bases left in between. CDR1 and CDR2 from the germline V gene are GTSNPN and SVGIG (reference sequence). CDR3 bases: TGTGCCTGGAAACGGGACTACGAGCAGTACTTC. This translates into CAWKRDYEQYF.

This sequence joins TRBV27 and TRBJ2-7; D is possibly TRBD1 or TRBD2 (6 bases each). This CDR3 region has 15 residues. Germline values: CDR1 MNHEY, CDR2 SMNVEV (reference sequence). The ends were cut back, 8 bases at V and 0 bases at J, with 17 bases in the middle. CDR3 in amino acids: CASAYGGRSSYEQYF. Written as DNA, the CDR3 is TGTGCCAGCGCCTATGGGGGGCGCAGCTCCTACGAGCAGTACTTC.

The V gene is TRBV7-8, the J gene TRBJ2-5, with 10 bases aligning to TRBD1. The CDR3 loop spans 16 amino acids. Per the germline V gene, CDR1 is SGHVS and CDR2 is FQNEAQ. J gave up 0 bases and V 5 bases, and 6 bases lay outside the gene matches. This CDR3 is CASSMRQGAYQETQYF. DNA of the CDR3: TGTGCCAGCAGCATGCGACAGGGGGCCTACCAAGAGACCCAGTACTTC.

The rearrangement joins TRBV18 to TRBJ1-1, with 11 bases matching TRBD1. V lost 3 bases, J lost 3 bases, and 6 bases stayed unmatched. Germline V gives CDR1 KGHSH, CDR2 LQKENI. The CDR3 loop spans 16 amino acids. Here the CDR3 reads CASSPRTGGLDTEAFF. CDR3 in DNA: TGTGCCAGCTCACCTAGGACAGGGGGCCTAGACACTGAAGCTTTCTTT.

The J gene is TRBJ2-1, the V gene TRBV7-2, with 7 bases aligning to TRBD1. V lost 5 bases and J lost 7; bases outside the gene matches: 8. From germline, CDR1 is SGHTA and CDR2 FQGNSA. This CDR3 is 14 amino acids long. CDR3 amino acids: CASSPHRGKNEQFF. The CDR3 nucleotides are TGTGCCAGCAGCCCTCACAGGGGTAAAAATGAGCAGTTCTTC.

This chain connects TRBV4-3 to TRBJ1-4; 8 nucleotides match TRBD1. The CDR3 has 15 amino acids. V shed 0 bases, J shed 10 bases, and the junction held 7 bases outside the gene matches. Germline V CDR1 and CDR2: LGHNA, YSLEER. CDR3 nucleotides: TGCGCCAGCAGCCAAGATTGGACAGGGACTGCAAAACTGTTTTTT. Translated, it gives CASSQDWTGTAKLFF.

The CDR3 region is CASSIEVATGELFF. Here the CDR3 DNA reads TGTGCCAGTAGTATAGAAGTCGCTACCGGGGAGCTGTTTTTT. The chain is built from TRBV19 and TRBJ2-2; D not certain. The CDR3 extends over 14 amino acids. Germline lookup yields CDR1 LNHDA and CDR2 SQIVND (reference sequence). V was pared by 0 bases and J by 5 bases, with 7 bases between.

The gene calls are TRBV2 and TRBJ1-1; D may be TRBD1 (5 bases). Germline V gene lookup returns CDR1 SNHLY and CDR2 FYNNEI. V lost 7 bases, J lost 5 bases, and 11 bases lay in between. This CDR3 region has 12 residues. The CDR3 sequence: CASMGGATEAFF. Written as DNA, the CDR3 is TGTGCCAGCATGGGTGGGGCGACTGAAGCTTTCTTT.

The chain joins TRBV2 to TRBJ2-1; TRBD2 matches at 13 bases. Looked up from germline, CDR1 is SNHLY and CDR2 is FYNNEI. V trimming: 6 bases; J trimming: 3 bases; junction bases outside the gene matches: 8. The CDR3 is 17 amino acids. CDR3 region: CASRPLLAGGVYNEQFF. Written as DNA, the CDR3 is TGTGCCAGCAGGCCCCTACTAGCGGGAGGGGTCTACAATGAGCAGTTCTTC.

The chain combines TRBV27 with TRBJ2-2; no definite D call. V was trimmed by 2 bases and J by 0 bases, leaving 13 bases between them. Germline V CDR1 and CDR2: MNHEY, SMNVEV (reference sequence). The CDR3 spans 17 residues. In nucleotides, the CDR3 is TGTGCCAGCAGTTTACTTGGGGTCGGCCCGAACACCGGGGAGCTGTTTTTT. Amino acid sequence: CASSLLGVGPNTGELFF.

This clone is a singleton in its sample. The CDR3 region has the DNA TGTGCCAGCAGCCCCCAGCTGACTAGCGGGGCCTACAATGAGCAGTTCTTC. It codes for CASSPQLTSGAYNEQFF. The rearrangement links TRBV5-8 to TRBJ2-1, with 11 bases aligning to TRBD2. The ends lost 4 bases at V and 2 bases at J; junction bases unmatched: 8. CDR1 is SGHTS and CDR2 is YDEGEE in the germline V gene. The CDR3 is made up of 17 amino acids.

The rearrangement uses TRBV7-2 and TRBJ2-7; the match to TRBD2 covers 9 bases. Trimming cost V 1 base and J 3 bases; bases outside gene matches: 13. The CDR3 is 18 residues long. The germline V gene encodes CDR1 SGHTA and CDR2 FQGNSA. CDR3 nucleotides: TGTGCCAGCAGCTTAGTCCCGATTATAGCGGGAGAAGGCTACGAGCAGTACTTC. Translation: CASSLVPIIAGEGYEQYF.

The V call is TRBV5-6, the J call TRBJ2-1; 10 nucleotides align to TRBD2. This CDR3 is 14 amino acids long. Germline V gene sequence: CDR1 SGHDT, CDR2 YYEEEE. V trimming: 4 bases; J trimming: 8 bases; junction bases outside the gene matches: 6. The CDR3 loop reads CASSQGLASDEQFF. The DNA of the CDR3 is TGTGCCAGCAGCCAGGGACTAGCGTCGGATGAGCAGTTCTTC.

This clone was found once. J is TRBJ2-1 and V is TRBV19; maybe TRBD2 (5 bases). The CDR3 is made up of 16 amino acids. Germline V gene data show CDR1 as LNHDA and CDR2 as SQIVND (reference sequence). Trimming stripped 6 bases from V and 4 bases from J, with 19 bases between. CDR3 protein: CASRSIVGATYNEQFF. CDR3 DNA: TGTGCCAGTAGGAGTATCGTGGGAGCAACTTACAATGAGCAGTTCTTC. The full variable domain, completed using reference TRBV19 and TRBJ2-1, is DGGITQSPKYLFRKEGQNVTLSCEQNLNHDAMYWYRQDPGQGLRLIYYSQIVNDFQKGDIAEGYSVSREKKESFPLTVTSAQKNPTAFYLCASRSIVGATYNEQFFGPGTRLTVL.

About this clone itself: The sample contains more than one DNA sequence encoding this CDR3. V usage is TRBV7-8 and J usage is TRBJ1-5; D is ambiguous. CDR1 is SGHVS and CDR2 is FQNEAQ in the germline V gene. There are 13 residues in the CDR3. Trimming left V 2 bases short and J 1 base short, with 3 bases between. The CDR3 reads CASSLTSNQPQHF. The CDR3 DNA is TGTGCCAGCAGCTTAACAAGCAATCAGCCCCAGCATTTT.

The chain is built from TRBV7-2 and TRBJ1-1; 8 bases fit TRBD1. This CDR3 region has 15 residues. The V gene end was trimmed by 6 bases and the J gene end by 1 base; junction bases not matched to a gene: 7. Per germline, CDR1 SGHTA and CDR2 FQGNSA. The CDR3 nucleotides are TGTGCCAGCAGAGACAGGGGCGGGGGGAACACTGAAGCTTTCTTT. Translation gives CASRDRGGGNTEAFF. Filled out from reference TRBV7-2 and TRBJ1-1, the complete variable domain reads GAGVSQSPSNKVTEKGKDVELRCDPISGHTALYWYRQSLGQGLEFLIYFQGNSAPDKSGLPSDRFSAERTGGSVSTLTIQRTQQEDSAVYLCASRDRGGGNTEAFFGQGTRLTVV.

This chain links TRBV19 with TRBJ1-1; 7 positions agree with TRBD1. This CDR3 has 15 residues. From germline, CDR1 is LNHDA and CDR2 SQIVND (reference sequence). The ends lost 5 bases at V and 1 base at J; junction bases unmatched: 7. CDR3 region: CASSVRTGRNTEAFF. The CDR3 nucleotides read TGTGCCAGTAGTGTCCGGACAGGACGGAACACTGAAGCTTTCTTT.

The count of this clone is one. The chain carries TRBV18 and TRBJ2-2, with TRBD1 as a possible D gene (6 bases). The CDR3 loop spans 15 amino acids. Germline CDR1 and CDR2: KGHSH and LQKENI. Trimming removed 6 bases at V and 1 base at J, with 12 bases between. The CDR3 region has the DNA TGTGCCAGCTCTCAAGGCAGGGGGAACACCGGGGAGCTGTTTTTT. This encodes CASSQGRGNTGELFF.

The V call is TRBV9, the J call TRBJ2-3; D gene uncertain. V was trimmed by 4 bases and J by 2 bases, leaving 11 bases between them. Germline CDR1 SGDLS, CDR2 YYNGEE. The CDR3 consists of 14 residues. DNA for the CDR3: TGTGCCAGCAGCCCGAGAGTAGACACAGATACGCAGTATTTT. Protein: CASSPRVDTDTQYF.